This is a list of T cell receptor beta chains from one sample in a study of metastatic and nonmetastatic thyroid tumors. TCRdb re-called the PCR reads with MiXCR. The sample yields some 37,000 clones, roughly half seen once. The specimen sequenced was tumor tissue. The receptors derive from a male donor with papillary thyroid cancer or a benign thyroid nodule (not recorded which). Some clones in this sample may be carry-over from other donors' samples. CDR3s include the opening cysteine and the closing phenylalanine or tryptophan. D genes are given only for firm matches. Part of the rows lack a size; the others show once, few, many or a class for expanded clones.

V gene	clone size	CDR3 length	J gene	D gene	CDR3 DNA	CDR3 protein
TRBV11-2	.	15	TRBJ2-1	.	TGTGCCAGCAGCTTAGACCTAGCGTCCTACAATGAGCAGTTCTTC	CASSLDLASYNEQFF
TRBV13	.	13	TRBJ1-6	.	TGTGCCAGCAGCTCGACAGCGAATTCACCCCTCCACTTT	CASSSTANSPLHF
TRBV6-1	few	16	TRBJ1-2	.	TGTGCCAGCAGTGAACCAGTCGTCGGGCGGCCCTATGGCTACACCTTC	CASSEPVVGRPYGYTF
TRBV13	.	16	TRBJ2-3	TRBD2	TGTGCCAGCAGCTCCCGACTAGCGGGATTGACAGATACGCAGTATTTT	CASSSRLAGLTDTQYF
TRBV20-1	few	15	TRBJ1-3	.	TGCAGTGCTAGCCCCGGGGTCCTCTCTGGAAACACCATATATTTT	CSASPGVLSGNTIYF
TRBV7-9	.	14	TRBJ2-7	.	TGTGCCAGCAGCCGTAGGGAAGGGGGTGACGAGCAGTACTTC	CASSRREGGDEQYF
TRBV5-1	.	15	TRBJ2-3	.	TGCGCCAGCAGCTTGGAGGGACGGTACACAAATACGCAGTATTTT	CASSLEGRYTNTQYF
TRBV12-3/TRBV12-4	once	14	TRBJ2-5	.	TGTGCCAGCAGTCTTTTCAGGGTAGGGGAGACCCAGTACTTC	CASSLFRVGETQYF
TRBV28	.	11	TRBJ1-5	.	TGTGCCAGCAGTAACAATCAGCCCCAGCATTTT	CASSNNQPQHF
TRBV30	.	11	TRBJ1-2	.	TGTGCCTGGACTCACAGTTATGGCTACACCTTC	CAWTHSYGYTF
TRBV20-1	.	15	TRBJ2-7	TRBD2	TGCAGTGCCCAGACCTGGCGGGAGGGCCACTACGAGCAGTACTTC	CSAQTWREGHYEQYF
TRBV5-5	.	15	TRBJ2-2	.	TGTGCCAGCAGCCCCGTTTCGCAGGTTGCCGGGGAGCTGTTTTTT	CASSPVSQVAGELFF
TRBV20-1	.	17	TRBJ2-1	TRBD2	TGCAGTGCTAGGGGGGGGACTAGCGGGATGGGCAACAATGAGCAGTTCTTC	CSARGGTSGMGNNEQFF
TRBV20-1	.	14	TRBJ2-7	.	TGCAGTGCTAGAGGGGACACCTTATTCTACGAGCAGTACTTC	CSARGDTLFYEQYF
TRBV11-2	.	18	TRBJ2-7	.	TGTGCCAGCAGCTTAGGCACAGGCCTCAGATTCCAATCCTACGAGCAGTACTTC	CASSLGTGLRFQSYEQYF
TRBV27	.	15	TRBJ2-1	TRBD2	TGTGCCAGTACTAGCGGGACAAGTCTTTACAATGAGCAGTTCTTC	CASTSGTSLYNEQFF
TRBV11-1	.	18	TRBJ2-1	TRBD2	TGTGCCAGCAGCGTTGGGACTAGCGGGAGGACCCCCGACAATGAGCAGTTCTTC	CASSVGTSGRTPDNEQFF
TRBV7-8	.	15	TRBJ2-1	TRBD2	TGTGCCAGCAGCACCCGGACTAGCGGTTACAATGAGCAGTTCTTC	CASSTRTSGYNEQFF
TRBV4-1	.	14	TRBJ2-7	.	TGCGCCAGCAGCCAGGGGGAGCGATTACGAGGGCAGTACTTC	CASSQGERLRGQYF
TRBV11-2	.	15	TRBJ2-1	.	TGTGCCAACAGCCTACGAGGCGGATCTCCTGATGAGCAGTTCTTC	CANSLRGGSPDEQFF
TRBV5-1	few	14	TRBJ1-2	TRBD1	TGCGCCAGCTGGGACAGGGGTACCACATATGGCTACACCTTC	CASWDRGTTYGYTF
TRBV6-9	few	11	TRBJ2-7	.	TGTGCCAGCAGTTACAGACAAGAGCAGTACTTC	CASSYRQEQYF
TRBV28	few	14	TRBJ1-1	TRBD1	TGTGCCAGCAGTTTTAGGACAGGGTACACTGAAGCTTTCTTT	CASSFRTGYTEAFF
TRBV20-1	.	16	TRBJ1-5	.	TGCAGTGCAAACCCCAGACGACGACAGTTTCCTCAGCCCCAGCATTTT	CSANPRRRQFPQPQHF
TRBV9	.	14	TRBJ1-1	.	TGTGCCAGCAGCGTAGAAGGGGGGAGCACTGAAGCTTTCTTT	CASSVEGGSTEAFF
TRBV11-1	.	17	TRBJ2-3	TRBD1	TGTGCCAGCAGCTATGTGGGGGGGACAGGGCCGACAGATACGCAGTATTTT	CASSYVGGTGPTDTQYF
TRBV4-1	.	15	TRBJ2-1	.	TGCGCCAGCAGCCAAGACAGGGATTCCTACAATGAGCAGTTCTTC	CASSQDRDSYNEQFF
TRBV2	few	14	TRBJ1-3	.	TGTGCCAGCAGTGAACCCCGGTCTGGAAACACCATATATTTT	CASSEPRSGNTIYF